Listed below are T cell receptor beta chains from one sample, sequenced in a study of beta chain features in type 1 diabetes. Sequenced by immunoSEQ multiplex PCR; TCRdb stores in-frame clones only, minus some. The sample lists about 710,000 clones; over 13% were seen once. Sequenced material: naive CD4+ T cells from blood. These receptors were collected from a man between 18 and 35 years old with type 1 diabetes. Each CDR3 is given with its conserved first and last residue. D genes are given only for firm matches. Rows may omit the clone size; those that give it use once, few, many or a size class.

clone_size,v_call,j_call,d_call,cdr3_nt,cdr3_aa
few,TRBV7-9,TRBJ2-5,NA,TGTGCCAGCGCCAAACGAGGGGGGGCGTACCAAGAGACCCAGTACTTC,CASAKRGGAYQETQYF
NA,TRBV18,TRBJ2-5,NA,TGTGCCAGCTCACCACCATCACGGCCCCAAGAGACCCAGTACTTC,CASSPPSRPQETQYF
NA,TRBV7-9,TRBJ1-3,NA,TGTGCCAGCAGGACCAATGACGCTGGAAACACCATATATTTT,CASRTNDAGNTIYF
few,TRBV14,TRBJ1-4,NA,TGTGCCAGCAGCCAAGATGGGCAGGGATTCGACTCTAATGAAAAACTGTTTTTT,CASSQDGQGFDSNEKLFF
NA,TRBV18,TRBJ2-3,NA,TGTGCCAGCTCACCTAACTCCCCGACAAAAGGCGGAGGAGCAGATACGCAGTATTTT,CASSPNSPTKGGGADTQYF
NA,TRBV30,TRBJ2-7,NA,TGTGCCTGGAGGGAAGAAGGGGGGAACGAGCAGTACTTC,CAWREEGGNEQYF
NA,TRBV25-1,TRBJ2-1,TRBD2,TGTGCCAGCAGTGACCAGTCGGGAGGCTGGGGCGGGCAGTTCTTC,CASSDQSGGWGGQFF
NA,TRBV4-1,TRBJ1-1,NA,TGCGCCAGCAGCCAAGGACCGGACACTGAAGCTTTCTTT,CASSQGPDTEAFF
NA,TRBV30,TRBJ1-3,NA,TGTGCCTGGCGATTCCAGGGGAGGGAAAACACCATATATTTT,CAWRFQGRENTIYF
few,TRBV5-1,TRBJ2-5,NA,TGCGCCAGCAGCTTGTCAGGGGTCGGTAACCAAGAGACCCAGTACTTC,CASSLSGVGNQETQYF
NA,TRBV30,TRBJ1-3,TRBD1,TGTGCCTGGAGTGTCCCCAGGGGGGTTATATGGAACACCATATATTTT,CAWSVPRGVIWNTIYF
few,TRBV11-2,TRBJ1-1,NA,TGTGCCAGCAGCTTAGATTATTACACTGAAGCTTTCTTT,CASSLDYYTEAFF
few,TRBV2,TRBJ2-5,NA,TGTGCCAGCATTCGGGGAGCGGCTTCCGAGACCCAGTACTTC,CASIRGAASETQYF
NA,TRBV13,TRBJ1-2,NA,TGTGCCAGCAGCCCTCGACCCTATGGCTACACCTTC,CASSPRPYGYTF
NA,TRBV6-5,TRBJ1-1,NA,TGTGCCAGCAGTTACTCGATGAATGCAGGGACCACTGAAGCTTTCTTT,CASSYSMNAGTTEAFF
NA,TRBV19,TRBJ2-1,TRBD1,TGTGCCAGTACAACCGGACAGGGATCGGATGAGCAGTTCTTC,CASTTGQGSDEQFF
few,TRBV13,TRBJ2-3,TRBD2,TGTGCCAGCAGCCTAAACGGCGGGAGAACTAGCACAGATACGCAGTATTTT,CASSLNGGRTSTDTQYF